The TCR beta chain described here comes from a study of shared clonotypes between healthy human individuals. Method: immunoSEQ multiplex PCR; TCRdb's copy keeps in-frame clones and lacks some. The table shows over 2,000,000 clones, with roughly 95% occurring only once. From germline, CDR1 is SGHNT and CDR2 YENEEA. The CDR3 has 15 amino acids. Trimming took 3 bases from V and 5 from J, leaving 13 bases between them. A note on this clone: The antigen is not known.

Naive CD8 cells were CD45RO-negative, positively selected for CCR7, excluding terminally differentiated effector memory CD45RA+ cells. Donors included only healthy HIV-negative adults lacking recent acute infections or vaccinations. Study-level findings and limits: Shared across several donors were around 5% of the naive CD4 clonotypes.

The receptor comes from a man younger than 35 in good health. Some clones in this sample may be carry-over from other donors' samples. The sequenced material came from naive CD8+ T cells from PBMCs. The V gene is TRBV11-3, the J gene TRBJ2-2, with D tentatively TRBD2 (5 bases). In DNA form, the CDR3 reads TGTGCCAGCAGCTTGGGAGCGGCTCCGACCGGGGAGCTGTTTTTT. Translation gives CASSLGAAPTGELFF.